The rows below give T cell receptor beta chains drawn from one sample of a study of T cell responses to AZD1222 COVID-19 vaccine. Assay: immunoSEQ multiplex PCR; the TCRdb copy retains only in-frame clones and omits some. The sample shows around 150,000 clones, roughly 93% of them seen only once. The sequencing here drew on peripheral blood, taken 28 days after the second AZD1222 dose. These receptors came from an adult who received the AZD1222 COVID-19 vaccine. Each CDR3 is given with its conserved first and last residue. The D gene is left open where the match is weak. Rows may omit the clone size; those that give it use once, few, many or a size class.

D gene	clone size	J gene	V gene	CDR3 DNA	CDR3 protein
-	-	TRBJ1-1	TRBV7-9	TGTGCCAGCAGCTCTTTCGGTGGGAACACTGAAGCTTTCTTT	CASSSFGGNTEAFF
-	-	TRBJ1-2	TRBV2	TGTGCCAGCAGTGACCCACTGGGCAGGGTCTATGGCTACACCTTC	CASSDPLGRVYGYTF
TRBD1	once	TRBJ2-1	TRBV6-4	TGTGCCAGCAGTGGCGGGGTCGGGACAGGGGGTCCACAACGGAACAATGAGCAGTTCTTC	CASSGGVGTGGPQRNNEQFF
-	-	TRBJ1-6	TRBV6-1	TGTGCCAGCAGTGAGGGGGTAACCTATAATTCACCCCTCCACTTT	CASSEGVTYNSPLHF
TRBD2	-	TRBJ2-5	TRBV2	TGTGCCAGCAGTTTCGAGACTAGCGGGGGGCGTAGCCAAGAGACCCAGTACTTC	CASSFETSGGRSQETQYF
-	-	TRBJ1-1	TRBV2	TGTGCCAGCAGTGAACAGTTGAACACTGAAGCTTTCTTT	CASSEQLNTEAFF
-	-	TRBJ1-1	TRBV5-1	TGCGCCAGCAGCTGGAATGGGGATAAGGTCACTGAAGCTTTCTTT	CASSWNGDKVTEAFF
-	-	TRBJ1-2	TRBV19	TGTGCCAGTAGTATAGGCAGGGGCGACTATGGCTACACCTTC	CASSIGRGDYGYTF
TRBD2	-	TRBJ2-5	TRBV7-2	TGTGCCAGCAGCTTAGGAGGTAGCGGGGGGGATCTGGAGACCCAGTACTTC	CASSLGGSGGDLETQYF
-	-	TRBJ1-6	TRBV5-4	TGTGCCAGCAGCCTGTCGACGGGGGATTCACCCCTCCACTTT	CASSLSTGDSPLHF
-	-	TRBJ1-1	TRBV20-1	TGCAGTGCTAGTAGGGGCCAGGGGCGTACTGAAGCTTTCTTT	CSASRGQGRTEAFF
-	-	TRBJ1-2	TRBV9	TGTGCCAGCAGGACCTCGAGACTGTTGGGCTACACCTTC	CASRTSRLLGYTF
TRBD1	-	TRBJ1-6	TRBV5-5	TGTGCCAGCAGCTTGGTTGGGACAGGGCTTAATTCACCCCTCCACTTT	CASSLVGTGLNSPLHF
TRBD1	-	TRBJ1-1	TRBV7-9	TGTGCCAGCAGCCCCGGCCGGGACAGGGCTGAAGCTTTCTTT	CASSPGRDRAEAFF
TRBD2	-	TRBJ2-3	TRBV4-2	TGTGCCAGCAGCCAAGCAACTAGCGGGACAGATACGCAGTATTTT	CASSQATSGTDTQYF
-	-	TRBJ2-2	TRBV2	TGTGCCAGCAAACATAAGGGGATCGCCACCGGGGAGCTGTTTTTT	CASKHKGIATGELFF
TRBD2	-	TRBJ2-7	TRBV5-4	TGTGCCAGCAGCATGTCTAGCGGGTTGCAGTACGAGCAGTACTTC	CASSMSSGLQYEQYF
TRBD1	-	TRBJ2-5	TRBV7-8	TGTGCCAGCAGCTTCACCGGGACAGGACAAGAGACCCAGTACTTC	CASSFTGTGQETQYF
-	-	TRBJ1-2	TRBV6-5	TGTGCCAGCAGTTACTCCCAGGGTAATGGCTACACCTTC	CASSYSQGNGYTF
TRBD1	-	TRBJ1-1	TRBV3-1/TRBV3-2	TGTGCCAGCAGCCAAGATCTCAGGGGGTTTGGTGAAGCTTTCTTT	CASSQDLRGFGEAFF
-	-	TRBJ2-7	TRBV5-5	TGTGCCAGCAGCTTACGCGCTGGAGGGGCAGGGCCCACCTACGAGCAGTACTTC	CASSLRAGGAGPTYEQYF
TRBD1	-	TRBJ2-2	TRBV19	TGTGCCAGTAGTATACCGGGACAGGCCTCTAACACCGGGGAGCTGTTTTTT	CASSIPGQASNTGELFF
TRBD1	-	TRBJ1-5	TRBV19	TGTGCCAGTAGTATAGGGGTACAGGGGCAGCCCCAGCATTTT	CASSIGVQGQPQHF
TRBD2	once	TRBJ2-5	TRBV11-2	TGTGCCAGCAGCTTAGGGGTACGGGGGGGAAGTCAAGAGACCCAGTACTTC	CASSLGVRGGSQETQYF
-	-	TRBJ1-5	TRBV10-1	TGCGCCAGCAGTGAAGGGACCCAGCCCCAGCATTTT	CASSEGTQPQHF
-	-	TRBJ1-3	TRBV6-1	TGTGCCAGCAGAAGACAGGAGAGCTCTGGAAACACCATATATTTT	CASRRQESSGNTIYF
-	-	TRBJ2-7	TRBV19	TGTGCCAGTAGTACAGGGAGCGATATTTACGAGCAGTACTTC	CASSTGSDIYEQYF
-	-	TRBJ2-4	TRBV11-2	TGTGCCAGCAGCTTAGATCGGGGCTGGGACGAGAACATTCAGTACTTC	CASSLDRGWDENIQYF
TRBD1	once	TRBJ1-2	TRBV19	TGTGCCAGTAGTATGCGGCCGGGACAGGACAACTATGGCTACACCTTC	CASSMRPGQDNYGYTF